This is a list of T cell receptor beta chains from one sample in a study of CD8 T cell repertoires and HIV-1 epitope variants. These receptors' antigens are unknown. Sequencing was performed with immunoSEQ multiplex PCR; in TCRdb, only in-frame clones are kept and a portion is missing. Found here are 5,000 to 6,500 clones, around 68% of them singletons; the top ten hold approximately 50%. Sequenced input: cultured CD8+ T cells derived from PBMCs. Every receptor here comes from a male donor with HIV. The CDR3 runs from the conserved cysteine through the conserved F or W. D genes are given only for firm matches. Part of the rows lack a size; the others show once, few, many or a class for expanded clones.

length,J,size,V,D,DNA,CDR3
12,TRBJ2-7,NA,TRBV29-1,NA,TGCAGCGTTGAAGAAGATAGGGACGAGCAGTACTTC,CSVEEDRDEQYF
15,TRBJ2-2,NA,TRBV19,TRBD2,TGTGCCAGTAGTATCTCCGGGGGGTGGACCGGGGAGCTGTTTTTT,CASSISGGWTGELFF
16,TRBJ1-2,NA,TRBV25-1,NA,TGTGCCAGCAGTGACGACGGGACCTTCGCTAACTATGGCTACACCTTC,CASSDDGTFANYGYTF
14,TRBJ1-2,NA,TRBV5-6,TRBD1,TGTGCCAGCAGCTTGGGCGGGACAGGGGGAACCTACACCTTC,CASSLGGTGGTYTF
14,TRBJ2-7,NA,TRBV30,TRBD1,TGTGCCTGGAGTACCGGGACAGGGGCGAACGAGCAGTACTTC,CAWSTGTGANEQYF
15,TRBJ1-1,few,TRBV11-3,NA,TGTGCCAGCAGCCCAGGCACGGTGTTGAACACTGAAGCTTTCTTT,CASSPGTVLNTEAFF
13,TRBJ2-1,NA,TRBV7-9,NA,TGTGCCAGCAGCCAGGAGGAGTGGGATGAGCAGTTCTTC,CASSQEEWDEQFF
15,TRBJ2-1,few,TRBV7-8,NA,TGTGCCAGCAGCTTAACACAGGGCCCCTCGGATGAGCAGTTCTTC,CASSLTQGPSDEQFF
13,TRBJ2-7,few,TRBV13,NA,TGTGCCAGCAGCCAGGGACGGTCTGAGGAGCAGTACTTC,CASSQGRSEEQYF
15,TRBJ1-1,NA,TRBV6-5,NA,TGTGCCAGCAGTTTCGGCGCGGGAGGGGTAACTGAAGCTTTCTTT,CASSFGAGGVTEAFF
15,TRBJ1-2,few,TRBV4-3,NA,TGCGCCAGCAGCCGACTACCGGCCCAGGGACTAAGCTACACCTTC,CASSRLPAQGLSYTF
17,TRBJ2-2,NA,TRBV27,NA,TGTGCCAGCAGTTTACCCCCCCCGATGGGGAGCACCGGGGAGCTGTTTTTT,CASSLPPPMGSTGELFF
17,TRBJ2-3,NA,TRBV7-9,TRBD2,TGTGCCAGCAGCCCCCCAGGACTAGCGGGTAGCACAGATACGCAGTATTTT,CASSPPGLAGSTDTQYF
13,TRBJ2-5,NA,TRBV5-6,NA,TGTGCCAGCAGCTTGGGGGCGCAAGAGGCCCAGTACTTC,CASSLGAQEAQYF
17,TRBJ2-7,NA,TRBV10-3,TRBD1,TGTGCCCACCAGGAAGGAGGGACAGGGGCGCCGGGGGACGAGCAGTACTTC,CAHQEGGTGAPGDEQYF
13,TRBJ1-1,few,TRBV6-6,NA,TGTGCCAGCAGTTTAGTCGGATACACTGAAGCTTTCTTT,CASSLVGYTEAFF
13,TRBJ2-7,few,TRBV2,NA,TGTGCCAGCAGAGGGACACCCTATAACGAGCAGTACTTC,CASRGTPYNEQYF
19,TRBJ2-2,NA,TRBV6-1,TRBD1,TGTGCCAGCAGTGAAAGAGGGGAAACAGGGGGCCCGAACACCGGGGAGCTGTTTTTT,CASSERGETGGPNTGELFF
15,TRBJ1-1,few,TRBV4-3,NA,TGCGCCAGCAGCCAAGATAGGGGGGAATTAAGAGAAGCTTTCTTT,CASSQDRGELREAFF
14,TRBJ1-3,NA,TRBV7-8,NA,TGTGCCAGCAGCTTAGAGGGTACGGGAAACACCATATATTTT,CASSLEGTGNTIYF